Sequencing of this TCR beta chain was carried out in a study of read filtering for tumor transcriptome and immune sequencing. Study background: Patients were about 18 male and some 13 female, mean age 65.9 years, range 47 to 80.

This clonotype was detected ten times or more. Its specificity is unknown. This library used around 400 ng RNA and molecular barcoded adaptors spanning alpha/delta and beta/gamma chains. MiXCR was run by TCRdb on the reads, yielding one entry per CDR3 protein. The data contain about 58,000 distinct CDR3 sequences, more than 9% of them seen just once; the ten biggest clones take up around 15%. V gave up 7 bases and J gave up 3 bases; unmatched junction bases: 17. CDR1 is LNHDA and CDR2 is SQIVND in the germline V gene (reference sequence). The CDR3 length is 19 residues. Study results and limitations: In IR-seq, single-read clonotypes were roughly 82% of clonotypes but around 3.2% of reads. IR-seq captured clonotypes deeper and more reliably than RNA-seq. Sorted CD138-negative bone marrow cells were not purified T cells.

Sample: a population of CD138-negative cells sorted from bone marrow. This rearrangement joins TRBV19 to TRBJ2-1, with 11 bases identical to TRBD2. The clonotype was recovered from a donor aged 40 or over with multiple myeloma. CDR3 DNA sequence: TGTGCCAGTACCCGATCCGGGGGTAGCGGGGGGGCCGGCTACAATGAGCAGTTCTTC. It specifies CASTRSGGSGGAGYNEQFF.